The 14 T cell receptor beta chains listed next were all sequenced from one sample in a study of radiation and T cells in renal cell carcinoma. As to time point: blood 4 weeks post-SBRT, at nephrectomy. The treatment is: 15 Gy SBRT to primary tumor, nephrectomy 4 weeks later. The protocol was immunoSEQ multiplex PCR, while the TCRdb copy is restricted to in-frame clones and leaves out a portion. Of 50,000 to 70,000 clones listed, roughly 80% were seen once; the top ten hold about 6.4%. Specimen: blood, collected from a patient whose treatment included radiotherapy and nephrectomy. These receptors originate from a man between 60 and 70 years old with renal cell carcinoma.

This rearrangement joins TRBV18 to TRBJ2-2; D is unclear. Germline lookup yields CDR1 KGHSH and CDR2 LQKENI. The CDR3 spans 13 residues. V gave up 3 bases and J gave up 5 bases, with 7 bases separating them. The CDR3 nucleotides are TGTGCCAGCTCACCTCAAGAAACCGGGGAGCTGTTTTTT. This encodes CASSPQETGELFF.

The V call is TRBV6-1, the J call TRBJ1-5; TRBD1 is a possible D gene (5 bases). Germline V CDR1 and CDR2: MNHNS, SASEGT. Trimming removed 5 bases from V and 4 bases from J, with 15 bases in between. The CDR3 is 15 residues long. The CDR3 DNA reads as TGTGCCAGCAGTCCATTCCGGGGGGAAAATCAGCCCCAGCATTTT. Encoded protein: CASSPFRGENQPQHF.

This chain links TRBV10-3 with TRBJ2-3; the D gene is possibly TRBD2 (5 bases). V lost 0 bases, J lost 0 bases, and 10 bases lay in between. CDR3 length equals 16 residues. Germline CDR1 and CDR2: ENHRY and SYGVKD. CDR3 amino acids: CAISESRGQSTDTQYF. The CDR3 nucleotides read TGTGCCATCAGTGAGTCGCGCGGGCAAAGCACAGATACGCAGTATTTT.

This clone was recorded once. CDR3 sequence: CAWSKPAQYEQYF. Written as DNA, the CDR3 is TGTGCCTGGAGTAAACCTGCCCAGTACGAGCAGTACTTC. V is TRBV30 and J is TRBJ2-7, with D uncertain. The CDR3 loop spans 13 amino acids. Between the trimmed V and J ends, which lost 2 bases and 4 bases, there was a span of 12 bases. Germline loops: CDR1 GTSNPN, CDR2 SVGIG (reference sequence). Looking up the rest from reference TRBV30 and TRBJ2-7 gives the full variable domain: SQTIHQWPATLVQPVGSPLSLECTVEGTSNPNLYWYRQAAGRGLQLLFYSVGIGQISSEVPQNLSASRPQDRQFILSSKKLLLSDSGFYLCAWSKPAQYEQYFGPGTRLTVT.

The V and J genes are TRBV11-2 and TRBJ1-1; a possible D gene is TRBD1 (5 bases). Germline CDR1 and CDR2: SGHAT and FQNNGV. With 1 base removed from V and 0 bases from J, the gap between germline ends came to 18 bases. CDR3 size: 18 residues. CDR3: CASSLAGSWGIMNTEAFF. The CDR3 coding sequence is TGTGCCAGCAGCTTAGCAGGGTCGTGGGGGATCATGAACACTGAAGCTTTCTTT.

The genes are TRBV18 and TRBJ2-5; D might be TRBD1 or TRBD2, each matching 6 bases. The germline V gene has CDR1 KGHSH and CDR2 LQKENI. This CDR3 contains 15 residues. Trimming took off 2 bases at V and 5 bases at J, with 15 bases between the two ends. The CDR3 protein is CASSPNQGRSETQYF. CDR3 coding DNA: TGTGCCAGCTCACCAAATCAGGGGAGGAGTGAGACCCAGTACTTC.

The rearrangement links TRBV7-9 to TRBJ2-3; D uncertain. The V end was cut by 2 bases, the J end by 4 bases, with 4 bases between. The CDR3 totals 12 residues. The germline CDR1 and CDR2 sequences are SEHNR and FQNEAQ (reference sequence). This CDR3 reads CASSLSADTQYF. CDR3 in DNA: TGTGCCAGCAGCTTATCGGCAGATACGCAGTATTTT.

The CDR3 loop reads CASSEQAGLFSEAFF. The CDR3 DNA is TGTGCCAGCAGTGAACAGGCAGGGTTGTTTTCTGAAGCTTTCTTT. The V call is TRBV6-1, the J call TRBJ1-1, with a tentative D call TRBD1 (5 bases). The length of the CDR3 is 15 residues. Deletions cut 2 bases from V and 6 bases from J, with 16 bases between. Germline CDR1 is MNHNS and CDR2 is SASEGT.

This chain links TRBV19 with TRBJ1-1; no clear D. The CDR3 spans 15 residues. V was clipped by 3 bases and J by 1 base, with 12 bases between them. Per the germline V gene, CDR1 is LNHDA and CDR2 is SQIVND (reference sequence). CDR3 nucleotide sequence: TGTGCCAGTAGTATGAGCCAAACCGGGAACACTGAAGCTTTCTTT. Translated: CASSMSQTGNTEAFF.

This clone was seen a single time. This chain joins TRBV9 and TRBJ2-7, with 15 bases identical to TRBD2. V dropped 0 bases and J dropped 7; count of bases not matched to a gene: 11. This CDR3 is built from 18 residues. CDR1 is SGDLS, CDR2 YYNGEE, per germline. The CDR3 sequence is CASSVAMSGLAGGPEQYV. CDR3 coding DNA: TGTGCCAGCAGCGTAGCTATGTCTGGACTAGCGGGAGGGCCGGAGCAGTACGTC.

The rearrangement joins TRBV19 to TRBJ1-2, with no clear D. The V end lost 1 base, the J end lost 0 bases, and 9 bases lay between the germline ends. The CDR3 has 15 amino acids. From germline, CDR1 is LNHDA and CDR2 SQIVND (reference sequence). The chain's CDR3 is CASSIVVRANYGYTF. CDR3 DNA sequence: TGTGCCAGTAGTATAGTAGTGCGGGCTAACTATGGCTACACCTTC.

This clone was seen a single time. The rearrangement links TRBV7-2 to TRBJ1-2, with 11 bases lining up with TRBD1. V trimming: 1 base; J trimming: 8 bases; junction bases outside the gene matches: 6. Germline CDR1 is SGHTA and CDR2 is FQGNSA. The CDR3 is made up of 15 amino acids. The CDR3 DNA sequence: TGTGCCAGCAGCTTAGAGGGACAGGGGGGTGGAGGCTACACCTTC. Its translation is CASSLEGQGGGGYTF.

The rearrangement joins TRBV6-1 to TRBJ2-5; D is perhaps TRBD1 or TRBD2 (5 bases each). CDR3 size: 15 residues. With 0 bases removed from V and 9 bases from J, the gap between germline ends came to 17 bases. Germline CDR1 is MNHNS and CDR2 is SASEGT. The CDR3 nucleotides read TGTGCCAGCAGTGAAGCGGAGTCAGGCTTGGGGGCCCAGTACTTC. Its translation: CASSEAESGLGAQYF.

The chain is built from TRBV30 and TRBJ1-2; 8 bases agree with TRBD1. This CDR3 is built from 14 residues. CDR1 GTSNPN and CDR2 SVGIG come from the germline V gene (reference sequence). V was clipped by 0 bases and J by 4 bases; unmatched bases: 4. CDR3 DNA: TGTGCCTGGAGTGTACCAGGGGGCAGCTATGGCTACACCTTC. Translated, it gives CAWSVPGGSYGYTF.